The 24 T cell receptor beta chains below were found in one sample sequenced in a study of T-cell reconstitution after alpha-beta-depleted transplantation in children. Unique molecular identifiers were incorporated during preparation of the TCRbeta library. TCRdb re-called the PCR reads through MiXCR, storing one row per CDR3 protein. The sample records approximately 500,000 distinct CDR3 sequences, 20% to 30% being singletons. This specimen consisted of PBMCs, obtained before TCRalphabeta/CD19-depleted stem cell transplant. The receptor source for this set is a boy in the first two years of life with Wiskott-Aldrich syndrome, due to receive a stem cell transplant.

The chain is built from TRBV14 and TRBJ2-1, with 13 bases identical to TRBD2. The germline V gene encodes CDR1 SGHDN and CDR2 FVKESK. Trimming at V came to 1 base and at J to 9 bases, leaving 6 bases not matched to a gene. The CDR3 totals 16 residues. In nucleotides, the CDR3 is TGTGCCAGCAGCCAAGTCCGCACTAGCGGGAGGGGTGAGCAGTTCTTC. It translates to CASSQVRTSGRGEQFF.

The DNA for the CDR3 is TGTGCCACCAGCAGAGGACACCCTCCAGGGGGGGAGGAAAAACTGTTTTTT. Its translation: CATSRGHPPGGEEKLFF. The chain has TRBV15 and TRBJ1-4; 7 bases align to TRBD1. Trimming took 1 base from V and 8 from J; bases not matched to a gene: 13. Germline lookup yields CDR1 LNHNV and CDR2 YYDKDF (reference sequence). This CDR3 contains 17 residues. Variable domain in full (rest from reference TRBV15 and TRBJ1-4): DAMVIQNPRYQVTQFGKPVTLSCSQTLNHNVMYWYQQKSSQAPKLLFHYYDKDFNNEADTPDNFQSRRPNTSFCFLDIRSPGLGDTAMYLCATSRGHPPGGEEKLFFGSGTQLSVL.

In its sample, this clonotype was seen a few times. The chain carries TRBV27 and TRBJ2-7; D possibly corresponds to TRBD1 (6 bases). Germline V gene sequence: CDR1 MNHEY, CDR2 SMNVEV (reference sequence). This CDR3 contains 16 residues. Trimming cost V 1 base and J 2 bases, with 15 bases left between them. This CDR3 reads CASSLLGTRSPYEQYF. The CDR3 region has the DNA TGTGCCAGCAGTTTATTAGGGACACGAAGTCCCTACGAGCAGTACTTC.

This clonotype was recorded at least ten times. An end of the junction does not agree with germline; a read error may underlie this. The rearrangement joins TRBV5-1 to TRBJ2-7; 9 positions match TRBD1. The CDR3 runs 14 residues. Germline V gives CDR1 SGHRS, CDR2 YFSETQ. CDR3 loop: CASSLPGQGYEQYF. DNA for the CDR3: TGTGCCAGCAGCCTACCGGGACAGGGCTACGAGCAGTACTTC.

The sample holds a few counts of this clonotype. The gene calls are TRBV15 and TRBJ2-2, with D uncertain. Germline lookup yields CDR1 LNHNV and CDR2 YYDKDF (reference sequence). The CDR3 runs 14 residues. V gave up 1 base and J gave up 4 bases, with 7 bases separating them. As DNA, the CDR3 is TGTGCCACCAGCAGAGTCCTTGGCACCGGGGAGCTGTTTTTT. Translating it yields CATSRVLGTGELFF. Complete variable domain (other parts from reference TRBV15 and TRBJ2-2): DAMVIQNPRYQVTQFGKPVTLSCSQTLNHNVMYWYQQKSSQAPKLLFHYYDKDFNNEADTPDNFQSRRPNTSFCFLDIRSPGLGDTAMYLCATSRVLGTGELFFGEGSRLTVL.

This chain uses TRBV6-1 with TRBJ1-6, with TRBD1 matching 7 bases. The CDR3 runs 13 residues. The trim removed 6 bases at V and 11 bases at J, leaving 7 bases unmatched. The germline CDR1 and CDR2 sequences are MNHNS and SASEGT. The CDR3 sequence: CASRSQGGPPLHF. In nucleotides, the CDR3 is TGTGCCAGCAGGTCGCAGGGGGGACCACCCCTCCACTTT.

The chain carries TRBV30 and TRBJ1-1, with a weak D call TRBD1 (5 bases). The CDR3 sequence is 11 residues long. Trimming stripped 3 bases from V and 7 bases from J, with 9 bases between. The germline CDR1 and CDR2 sequences are GTSNPN and SVGIG (reference sequence). The CDR3 protein is CAWRWGVEAFF. The CDR3 coding sequence is TGTGCCTGGAGATGGGGCGTTGAAGCTTTCTTT.

The V and J genes are TRBV11-1 and TRBJ2-2, with D unclear. V was pared by 5 bases and J by 5 bases, with 9 bases between. The CDR3 has 13 amino acids. Germline V gene data show CDR1 as SGHAT and CDR2 as FQDESV (reference sequence). CDR3 protein: CASSTDETGELFF. In nucleotides, the CDR3 is TGTGCCAGCAGCACAGACGAGACCGGGGAGCTGTTTTTT.

This clonotype was observed a few times. The chain combines TRBV4-1 with TRBJ1-5; 8 bases line up with TRBD1. V dropped 0 bases and J dropped 4; count of bases not matched to a gene: 8. In germline, CDR1 is MGHRA, CDR2 YSYEKL. This CDR3 has 17 residues. Here the CDR3 reads CASSQDPTGVGNQPQHF. The CDR3 nucleotides are TGCGCCAGCAGCCAAGATCCGACAGGGGTGGGTAATCAGCCCCAGCATTTT.

The CDR3 protein is CASSLAPYGDPGELFF. In DNA form, the CDR3 reads TGCGCCAGCAGCTTGGCCCCATATGGGGATCCCGGGGAGCTGTTTTTT. The chain joins TRBV5-1 to TRBJ2-2; D is unresolved. Deletions cut 0 bases from V and 6 bases from J, with 15 bases between. Germline CDR1 reads SGHRS; CDR2 reads YFSETQ. CDR3 length equals 16 residues.

This clonotype was detected once. The genes are TRBV20-1 and TRBJ2-7; no reliable D call. Per the germline V gene, CDR1 is DFQATT and CDR2 is SNEGSKA (reference sequence). The V end was cut by 4 bases, the J end by 1 base, with 11 bases between. The length of the CDR3 is 13 residues. CDR3 in amino acids: CSAKRPVSYEQYF. Written as DNA, the CDR3 is TGCAGTGCTAAGAGACCGGTTTCCTACGAGCAGTACTTC.

There are a few counts of this clonotype. The chain employs TRBV20-1 and TRBJ2-1; 10 nucleotides line up with TRBD2. The CDR3 contains 14 residues. J was trimmed by 8 bases and V by 6 bases; bases with no gene match: 10. The germline V gene encodes CDR1 DFQATT and CDR2 SNEGSKA (reference sequence). The CDR3 protein is CSASASGSTDEQFF. CDR3 DNA sequence: TGCAGTGCCAGTGCTAGCGGGAGTACGGATGAGCAGTTCTTC.

This clonotype was detected ten times or more. Germline and junction disagree at one end, which may indicate a read error. The rearrangement links TRBV5-1 to TRBJ2-7; tentative D call: TRBD2 (5 bases). The CDR3 has 12 residues. Germline assignment: CDR1 SGHRS and CDR2 YFSETQ. The CDR3 protein is CASSLALGEQYF. The CDR3 DNA sequence: TGTGCCAGCAGCTTAGCGTTAGGCGAGCAGTACTTC.

The gene calls are TRBV5-1 and TRBJ2-1; TRBD2 matches at 11 bases. The CDR3 is 16 residues long. Germline CDR1 reads SGHRS; CDR2 reads YFSETQ. With V trimmed by 4 bases and J by 2 bases, 5 bases remained unmatched. The CDR3 region has the DNA TGCGCCAGCAGCCATGATAGCGGGAGGGCCTACAATGAGCAGTTCTTC. Its translation: CASSHDSGRAYNEQFF.

This clonotype has more than one count but fewer than ten. The chain couples TRBV27 to TRBJ2-1; 7 bases line up with TRBD2. Trimming removed 5 bases from V and 4 bases from J; junction bases left unmatched: 8. Germline CDR1 and CDR2: MNHEY and SMNVEV (reference sequence). The CDR3 runs to 15 residues. CDR3 sequence: CASSPRGELYNEQFF. CDR3 nucleotide sequence: TGTGCCAGCAGTCCTCGGGGGGAACTTTACAATGAGCAGTTCTTC.

This chain joins TRBV29-1 and TRBJ1-1; 7 bases line up with TRBD1. The V and J ends lost 2 bases and 4 bases, in that order; junction bases with no gene match: 4. CDR1 and CDR2 (germline): SQVTM, ANQGSEA. The CDR3 is made up of 13 amino acids. CDR3 in DNA: TGCAGCGTTGAATACAGGGGTGGCACTGAAGCTTTCTTT. It translates to CSVEYRGGTEAFF.

At least ten counts were recorded for this clonotype. The genes are TRBV12-3 or TRBV12-4 and TRBJ2-1, with TRBD2 matching 15 bases. V was pared by 7 bases and J by 7 bases, with 5 bases of the junction left unmatched. This CDR3 contains 15 residues. This CDR3 is CASILGTSGRNEQFF. The CDR3 bases are TGTGCCAGCATCTTGGGGACTAGCGGGAGGAATGAGCAGTTCTTC.

This clonotype has a handful of counts. The chain recombines TRBV6-1 with TRBJ2-1; possibly TRBD2 for D (5 bases). This CDR3 has 15 amino acids. V gave up 3 bases and J gave up 0 bases, with 9 bases separating them. Germline-derived CDR1 and CDR2 are MNHNS and SASEGT. CDR3 sequence: CASSDPRVSYNEQFF. DNA of the CDR3: TGTGCCAGCAGTGACCCGCGGGTCTCCTACAATGAGCAGTTCTTC.

This clonotype was recorded a few times. V is TRBV9 and J is TRBJ2-7; D unresolved. Trimming left V 0 bases short and J 3 bases short, with 10 bases between. Germline values: CDR1 SGDLS, CDR2 YYNGEE. CDR3 length: 14 residues. DNA for the CDR3: TGTGCCAGCAGCGTAGATGAAGGGTTCTACGAGCAGTACTTC. It yields the protein CASSVDEGFYEQYF.

This chain links TRBV12-3 or TRBV12-4 with TRBJ2-2; unclear D gene. The V and J ends lost 7 bases and 1 base respectively, with 13 bases between them. CDR3 length equals 15 residues. The CDR3 DNA reads TGTGCCAGCACTACGGGCCCCGGGAACACCGGGGAGCTGTTTTTT. The encoded protein is CASTTGPGNTGELFF.

This clonotype has more than one count but fewer than ten. The chain joins TRBV5-1 to TRBJ2-5, with 12 bases that match TRBD2. There are 17 residues in the CDR3. Germline loops: CDR1 SGHRS, CDR2 YFSETQ. Trimming at V came to 0 bases and at J to 2 bases, leaving 5 bases not matched to a gene. The DNA for the CDR3 is TGCGCCAGCAGCTTGGACCCTAGCGGGAGGGGGCAAGAGACCCAGTACTTC. Amino acid sequence: CASSLDPSGRGQETQYF.

The chain recombines TRBV7-8 with TRBJ2-3; 9 bases match TRBD1. With 5 bases clipped from V and 4 bases from J, the junction kept 4 bases outside the gene matches. The CDR3 has 14 residues. The germline gives CDR1 SGHVS, CDR2 FQNEAQ. CDR3 protein: CASSQDRGPDTQYF. CDR3 nucleotides: TGTGCCAGCAGCCAGGACAGGGGTCCAGATACGCAGTATTTT.

The chain couples TRBV12-3 or TRBV12-4 to TRBJ2-1; 7 nucleotides match TRBD2. V gave up 6 bases and J gave up 3 bases; unmatched junction bases: 5. The CDR3 loop spans 14 amino acids. The chain's CDR3 is CASRPSGNYNEQFF. As DNA, the CDR3 is TGTGCCAGCAGACCCAGCGGGAACTACAATGAGCAGTTCTTC.

This clonotype was seen only a few times. The J gene is TRBJ2-1, the V gene TRBV5-1; 9 nucleotides line up with TRBD2. Trimming removed 4 bases from V and 7 bases from J; junction bases left unmatched: 6. This CDR3 has 14 residues. Germline CDR1 reads SGHRS; CDR2 reads YFSETQ. The CDR3 sequence: CASSRRGRANEQFF. The CDR3 nucleotides are TGCGCCAGCAGCCGCCGCGGGAGGGCGAATGAGCAGTTCTTC.